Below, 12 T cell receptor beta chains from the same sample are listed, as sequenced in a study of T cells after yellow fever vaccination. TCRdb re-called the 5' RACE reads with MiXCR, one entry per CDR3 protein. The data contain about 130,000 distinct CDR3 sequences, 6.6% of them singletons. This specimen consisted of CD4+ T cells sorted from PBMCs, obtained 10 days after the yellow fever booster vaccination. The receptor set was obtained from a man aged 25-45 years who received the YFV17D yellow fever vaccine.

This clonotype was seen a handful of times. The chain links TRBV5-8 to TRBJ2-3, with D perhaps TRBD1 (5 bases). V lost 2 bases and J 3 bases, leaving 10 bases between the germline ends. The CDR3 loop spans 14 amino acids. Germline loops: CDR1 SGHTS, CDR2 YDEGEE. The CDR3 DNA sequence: TGTGCCAGCAGCTTCGAAAGGGGTACAGATACGCAGTATTTT. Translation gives CASSFERGTDTQYF.

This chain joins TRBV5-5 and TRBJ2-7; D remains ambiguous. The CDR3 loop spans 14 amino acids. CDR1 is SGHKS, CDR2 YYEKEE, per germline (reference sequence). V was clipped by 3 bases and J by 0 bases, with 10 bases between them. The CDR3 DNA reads TGTGCCAGCAGCTCCCGGGCCCTCTCCTACGAGCAGTACTTC. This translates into CASSSRALSYEQYF.

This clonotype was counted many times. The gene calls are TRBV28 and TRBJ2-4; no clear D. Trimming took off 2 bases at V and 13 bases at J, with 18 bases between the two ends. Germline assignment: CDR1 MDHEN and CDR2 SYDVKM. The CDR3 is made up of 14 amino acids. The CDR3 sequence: CASSLEATRQYQYF. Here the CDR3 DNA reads TGTGCCAGCAGTTTAGAGGCGACGAGGCAGTACCAGTACTTC. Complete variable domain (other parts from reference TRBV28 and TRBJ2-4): DVKVTQSSRYLVKRTGEKVFLECVQDMDHENMFWYRQDPGLGLRLIYFSYDVKMKEKGDIPEGYSVSREKKERFSLILESASTNQTSMYLCASSLEATRQYQYFGAGTRLSVL.

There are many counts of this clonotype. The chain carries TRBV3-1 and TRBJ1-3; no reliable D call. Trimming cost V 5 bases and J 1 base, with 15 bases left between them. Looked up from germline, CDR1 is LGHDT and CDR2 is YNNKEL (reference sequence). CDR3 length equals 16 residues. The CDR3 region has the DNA TGTGCCAGCAGCGATGCGGGGATTTTTTCTGGAAACACCATATATTTT. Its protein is CASSDAGIFSGNTIYF. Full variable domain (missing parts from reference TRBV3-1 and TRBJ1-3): DTAVSQTPKYLVTQMGNDKSIKCEQNLGHDTMYWYKQDSKKFLKIMFSYNNKELIINETVPNRFSPKSPDKAHLNLHINSLELGDSAVYFCASSDAGIFSGNTIYFGEGSWLTVV.

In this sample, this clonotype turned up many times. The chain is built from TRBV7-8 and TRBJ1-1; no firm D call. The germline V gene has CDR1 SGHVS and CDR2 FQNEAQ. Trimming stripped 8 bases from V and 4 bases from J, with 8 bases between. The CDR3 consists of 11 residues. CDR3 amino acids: CASGRSTEAFF. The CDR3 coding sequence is TGTGCCAGCGGTCGGAGCACTGAAGCTTTCTTT.

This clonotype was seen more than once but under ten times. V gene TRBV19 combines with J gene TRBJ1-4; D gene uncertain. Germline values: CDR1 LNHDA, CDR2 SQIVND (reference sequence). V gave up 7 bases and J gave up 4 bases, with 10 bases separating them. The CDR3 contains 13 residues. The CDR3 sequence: CASKSPDNEKLFF. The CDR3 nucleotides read TGTGCCAGTAAGAGTCCGGATAATGAAAAACTGTTTTTT.

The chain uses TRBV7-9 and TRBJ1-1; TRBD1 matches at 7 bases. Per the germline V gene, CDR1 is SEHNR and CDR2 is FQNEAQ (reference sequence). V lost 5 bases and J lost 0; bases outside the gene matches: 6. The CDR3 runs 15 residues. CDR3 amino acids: CASSKTGTLNTEAFF. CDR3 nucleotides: TGTGCCAGCAGCAAGACAGGGACCTTGAACACTGAAGCTTTCTTT. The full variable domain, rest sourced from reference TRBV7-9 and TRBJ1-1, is DTGVSQNPRHKITKRGQNVTFRCDPISEHNRLYWYRQTLGQGPEFLTYFQNEAQLEKSRLLSDRFSAERPKGSFSTLEIQRTEQGDSAMYLCASSKTGTLNTEAFFGQGTRLTVV.

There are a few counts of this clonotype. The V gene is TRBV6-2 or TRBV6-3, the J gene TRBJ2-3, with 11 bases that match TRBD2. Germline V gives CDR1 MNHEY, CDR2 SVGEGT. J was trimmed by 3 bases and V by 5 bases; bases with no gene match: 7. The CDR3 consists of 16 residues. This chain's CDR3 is CASSPPSSGRTDTQYF. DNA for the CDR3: TGTGCCAGCAGTCCACCTTCTAGCGGGAGGACAGATACGCAGTATTTT.

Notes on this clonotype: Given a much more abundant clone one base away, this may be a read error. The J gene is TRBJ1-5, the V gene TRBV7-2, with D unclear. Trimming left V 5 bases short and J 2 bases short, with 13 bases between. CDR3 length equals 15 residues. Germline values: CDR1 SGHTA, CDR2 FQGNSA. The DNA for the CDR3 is TGTACCAGCAGCCGGACGGCGACTGGCAATCAGCCCCAGCATTTT. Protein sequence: CTSSRTATGNQPQHF.

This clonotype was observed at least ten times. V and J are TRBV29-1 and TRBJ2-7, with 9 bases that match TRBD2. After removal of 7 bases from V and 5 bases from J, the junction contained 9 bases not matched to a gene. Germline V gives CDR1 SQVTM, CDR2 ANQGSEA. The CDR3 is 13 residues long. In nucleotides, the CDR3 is TGCAGCGGTGGGACTAGCCTTGTCAACGAGCAGTACTTC. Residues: CSGGTSLVNEQYF.

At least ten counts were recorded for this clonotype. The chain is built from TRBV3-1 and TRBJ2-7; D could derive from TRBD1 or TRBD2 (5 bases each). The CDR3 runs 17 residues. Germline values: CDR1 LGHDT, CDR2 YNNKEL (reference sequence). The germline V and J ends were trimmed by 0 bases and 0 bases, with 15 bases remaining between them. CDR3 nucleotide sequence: TGTGCCAGCAGCCAAGATTTGTCGGGGCTGAGCTCCTACGAGCAGTACTTC. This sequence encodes CASSQDLSGLSSYEQYF.

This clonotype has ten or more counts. The CDR3 here is CASSQGWLYEQYF. In DNA form, the CDR3 reads TGTGCCAGCAGCCAAGGTTGGCTCTACGAGCAGTACTTC. The chain recombines TRBV3-1 with TRBJ2-7; D unclear. The CDR3 sequence is 13 residues long. Trimming removed 1 base at V and 3 bases at J, with 7 bases between. Germline CDR1 LGHDT, CDR2 YNNKEL (reference sequence).